This record covers a single T cell receptor beta chain. This CDR3 comprises 16 residues. Germline CDR1 and CDR2: SGHRS and YFSETQ. The V gene end was trimmed by 4 bases and the J gene end by 1 base; junction bases not matched to a gene: 8. The sample belongs to a study of shared clonotypes between healthy human individuals. The authors ran the assay at deep level. Libraries were prepared by immunoSEQ multiplex PCR; TCRdb keeps only in-frame clonotypes and omits some of them. The table records roughly 1,000,000 clones, roughly 74% of them present only once. V gene TRBV5-1 combines with J gene TRBJ2-1; 7 nucleotides align to TRBD2. This clonotype originated in a man aged 18 to 29 in good health. Some clones in this sample may be carry-over from other donors' samples. The sequenced sample was memory CD4+ T cells from PBMCs. Subset given: CD45RA-negative fraction. The CDR3 here is CASSPGGGGSYNEQFF. In DNA form, the CDR3 reads TGCGCCAGCAGCCCGGGAGGCGGTGGATCCTACAATGAGCAGTTCTTC.